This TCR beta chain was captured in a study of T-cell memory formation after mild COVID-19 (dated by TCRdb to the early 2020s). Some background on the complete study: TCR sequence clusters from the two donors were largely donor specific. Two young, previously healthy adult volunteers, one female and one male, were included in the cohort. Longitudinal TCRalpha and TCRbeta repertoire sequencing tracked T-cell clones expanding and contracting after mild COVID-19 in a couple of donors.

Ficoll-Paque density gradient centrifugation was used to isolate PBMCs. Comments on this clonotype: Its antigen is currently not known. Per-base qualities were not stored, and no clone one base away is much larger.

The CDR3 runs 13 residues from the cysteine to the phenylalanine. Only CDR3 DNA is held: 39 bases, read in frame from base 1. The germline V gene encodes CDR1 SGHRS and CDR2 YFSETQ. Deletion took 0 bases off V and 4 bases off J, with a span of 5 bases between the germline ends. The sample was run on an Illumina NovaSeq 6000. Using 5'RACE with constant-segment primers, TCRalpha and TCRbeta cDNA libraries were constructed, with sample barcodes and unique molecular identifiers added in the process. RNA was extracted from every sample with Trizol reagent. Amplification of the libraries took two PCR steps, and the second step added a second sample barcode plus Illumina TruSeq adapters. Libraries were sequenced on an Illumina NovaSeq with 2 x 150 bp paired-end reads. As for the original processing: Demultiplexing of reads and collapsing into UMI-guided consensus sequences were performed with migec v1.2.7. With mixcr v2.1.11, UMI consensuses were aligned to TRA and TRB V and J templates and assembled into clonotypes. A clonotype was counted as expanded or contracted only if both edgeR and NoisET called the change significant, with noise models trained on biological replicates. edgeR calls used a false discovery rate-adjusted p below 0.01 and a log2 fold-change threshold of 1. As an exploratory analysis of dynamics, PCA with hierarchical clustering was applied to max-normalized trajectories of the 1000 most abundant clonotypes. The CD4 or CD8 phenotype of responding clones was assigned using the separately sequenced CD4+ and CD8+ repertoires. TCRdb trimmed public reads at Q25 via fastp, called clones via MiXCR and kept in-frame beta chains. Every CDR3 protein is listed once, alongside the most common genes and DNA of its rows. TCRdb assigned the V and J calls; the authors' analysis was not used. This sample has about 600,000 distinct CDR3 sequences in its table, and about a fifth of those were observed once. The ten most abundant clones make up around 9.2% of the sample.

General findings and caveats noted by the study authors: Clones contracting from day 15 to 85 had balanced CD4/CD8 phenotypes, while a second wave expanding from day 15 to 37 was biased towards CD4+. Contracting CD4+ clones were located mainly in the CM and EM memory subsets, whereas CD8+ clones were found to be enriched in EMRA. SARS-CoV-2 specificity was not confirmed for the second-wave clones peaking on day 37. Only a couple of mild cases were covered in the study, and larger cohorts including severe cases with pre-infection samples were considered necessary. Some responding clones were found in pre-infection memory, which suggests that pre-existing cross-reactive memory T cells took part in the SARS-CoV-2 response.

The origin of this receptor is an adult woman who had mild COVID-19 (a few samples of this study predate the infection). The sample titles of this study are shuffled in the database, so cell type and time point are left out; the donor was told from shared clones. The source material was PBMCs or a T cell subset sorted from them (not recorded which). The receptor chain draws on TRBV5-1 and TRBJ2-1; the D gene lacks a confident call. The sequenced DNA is TGCGCCAGCAGCTTGGAATCGTACAATGAGCAGTTCTTC. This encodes CASSLESYNEQFF.